Each of the 24 T cell receptor beta chains below was sequenced from the same sample in a study of shared clonotypes between healthy human individuals. The method was immunoSEQ multiplex PCR; TCRdb's version includes in-frame clones alone and lacks a portion of them. The sample records about 1.1 million clones, 60% to 80% being singletons. The sequencing input was memory CD4+ T cells from PBMCs. Subset described: CD45RA-negative fraction. These TCRs come from a man aged 18 to 30 in good health. Some clones in this sample may be carry-over from other donors' samples.

The J gene is TRBJ2-1, the V gene TRBV28; 12 nucleotides match TRBD2. CDR3 size: 15 residues. Trimming took 7 bases from V and 6 from J; bases not matched to a gene: 7. Germline CDR1 and CDR2: MDHEN and SYDVKM. This CDR3 is CASISSGRGVNEQFF. CDR3 nucleotide sequence: TGTGCCAGCATCTCTAGCGGGAGGGGTGTCAATGAGCAGTTCTTC.

Details on this clone: Other DNA sequences in the same sample also yield this CDR3. V usage is TRBV6-5 and J usage is TRBJ1-2; D is perhaps TRBD1 (6 bases). The germline gives CDR1 MNHEY, CDR2 SVGAGI. Trimming took 6 bases from V and 1 from J, leaving 9 bases between them. CDR3 length equals 13 residues. The CDR3 DNA reads as TGTGCCAGCAGACAGGACAGTAACTATGGCTACACCTTC. Protein sequence: CASRQDSNYGYTF.

The genes are TRBV6-7 and TRBJ2-7; TRBD2 is a possible D gene (6 bases). TRBV6-7 counts as an open reading frame of uncertain function. The CDR3 contains 13 residues. V lost 9 bases to trimming and J lost 3 bases, with 15 bases between them. DNA for the CDR3: TGTGCCAGTCAGTCTGGGGGGATCTACGAGCAGTACTTC. Translation gives CASQSGGIYEQYF.

This chain links TRBV7-7 with TRBJ2-1, with 8 bases fitting TRBD2. CDR1 and CDR2 from the germline V gene are SSHAT and FNYEAQ (reference sequence). The V segment lost 5 bases and the J segment 7 bases; nucleotides outside the gene matches: 10. This CDR3 is 15 amino acids long. The CDR3, as DNA: TGTGCCAGCAGCATTAGCGGGACCCCAGGGAATGAGCAGTTCTTC. This gives the protein CASSISGTPGNEQFF.

The rearrangement links TRBV11-3 to TRBJ2-7; TRBD2 matches at 7 bases. Trimming removed 5 bases from V and 6 bases from J; junction bases left unmatched: 4. CDR1 is SGHNT and CDR2 is YENEEA in the germline V gene. The CDR3 contains 12 residues. CDR3 region: CASSPSGGEQYF. The CDR3 nucleotides are TGTGCCAGCAGCCCTTCGGGGGGCGAGCAGTACTTC.

J is TRBJ1-1 and V is TRBV6-5; 12 positions match TRBD1. Germline V gene data show CDR1 as MNHEY and CDR2 as SVGAGI. CDR3 length: 15 amino acids. V trimming: 6 bases; J trimming: 1 base; junction bases outside the gene matches: 3. The CDR3 reads CASRGQGAGNTEAFF. CDR3 in DNA: TGTGCCAGCAGGGGACAGGGGGCAGGGAACACTGAAGCTTTCTTT.

This chain joins TRBV9 and TRBJ2-3, with 9 bases fitting TRBD2. V trimming: 4 bases; J trimming: 0 bases; junction bases outside the gene matches: 6. The CDR3 covers 16 residues. Germline CDR1 SGDLS, CDR2 YYNGEE. CDR3 nucleotides: TGTGCCAGCAGCTCACTAGCGGGTGACAGCACAGATACGCAGTATTTT. As protein: CASSSLAGDSTDTQYF.

The chain recombines TRBV28 with TRBJ2-2; perhaps TRBD2 as D (6 bases). CDR1 MDHEN and CDR2 SYDVKM come from the germline V gene. The CDR3 totals 16 residues. The V end lost 6 bases, the J end lost 2 bases, and 16 bases lay between the germline ends. The CDR3: CASSRSPSVNTGELFF. In nucleotides, the CDR3 is TGTGCCAGCAGCCGGTCCCCTAGCGTTAACACCGGGGAGCTGTTTTTT.

V gene TRBV7-2 combines with J gene TRBJ1-2; 9 bases are shared with TRBD1. Germline CDR1 is SGHTA and CDR2 is FQGNSA. After removal of 6 bases from V and 4 bases from J, the junction contained 6 bases not matched to a gene. This CDR3 comprises 14 residues. CDR3 sequence reads: CASRHTGGSYGYTF. CDR3 DNA: TGTGCCAGCAGACATACAGGGGGCTCCTATGGCTACACCTTC.

The chain carries TRBV2 and TRBJ1-1, with 9 bases aligning to TRBD1. This CDR3 region has 15 residues. V dropped 11 bases and J dropped 1; count of bases not matched to a gene: 11. Germline lookup yields CDR1 SNHLY and CDR2 FYNNEI. The CDR3 spells CAGETGGPENTEAFF. In DNA form, the CDR3 reads TGTGCCGGGGAGACAGGGGGACCCGAGAACACTGAAGCTTTCTTT. Looking up the rest from reference TRBV2 and TRBJ1-1 gives the full variable domain: EPEVTQTPSHQVTQMGQEVILRCVPISNHLYFYWYRQILGQKVEFLVSFYNNEISEKSEIFDDQFSVERPDGSNFTLKIRSTKLEDSAMYFCAGETGGPENTEAFFGQGTRLTVV.

There are a few counts of this clone. The chain carries TRBV7-9 and TRBJ2-7; D is possibly TRBD1 or TRBD2 (7 bases each). Germline values: CDR1 SEHNR, CDR2 FQNEAQ (reference sequence). The CDR3 has 17 amino acids. The V end was cut by 0 bases, the J end by 4 bases, with 19 bases between. The CDR3 here is CASSLAKGGAGQYEQYF. CDR3 sequence (DNA): TGTGCCAGCAGCTTAGCGAAGGGCGGAGCGGGACAGTACGAGCAGTACTTC.

The rearrangement links TRBV2 to TRBJ2-7, with a tentative D call TRBD1 (6 bases). Trimming took off 2 bases at V and 9 bases at J, with 20 bases between the two ends. The CDR3 runs to 15 residues. CDR1 is SNHLY, CDR2 FYNNEI, per germline. CDR3 DNA: TGTGCCAGCAGTGAATTGGGGACAACTGTCGGTGTGCAGTACTTC. Translated: CASSELGTTVGVQYF.

This clone was recorded a few times. The V call is TRBV4-2, the J call TRBJ1-2; D remains unclear. The CDR3 is 12 residues long. V was cut by 0 bases and J by 5 bases, with 4 bases left in between. CDR1 is LGHNA and CDR2 is YNFKEQ in the germline V gene. CDR3 in DNA: TGTGCCAGCAGCCAAGAGGGATATGGCTACACCTTC. It codes for CASSQEGYGYTF.

This clone showed up just a few times. Other DNA sequences from this sample encode an identical CDR3 as well. V gene TRBV5-4 combines with J gene TRBJ1-1, with 8 positions matching TRBD1. The ends lost 0 bases at V and 3 bases at J; junction bases unmatched: 1. The CDR3 has 14 amino acids. The germline gives CDR1 SGHNT, CDR2 YYREEE (reference sequence). The CDR3 sequence is CASSLAGGDTEAFF. The DNA for the CDR3 is TGTGCCAGCAGCTTGGCAGGGGGCGACACTGAAGCTTTCTTT.

Concerning this clone itself: This sequence may be a read error, since a much larger clone differs from it by one base. V and J are TRBV7-2 and TRBJ2-7; 7 bases are a match to TRBD2. CDR1 and CDR2 from the germline V gene are SGHTA and FQGNSA. The CDR3 runs 14 residues. Trimming at V came to 2 bases and at J to 0 bases, leaving 1 base not matched to a gene. CDR3 region: CASSLQRGSYEQYF. For the CDR3, the DNA is TGTGCCAGCAGCTTACAGCGGGGCTCCTACGAGCAGTACTTC.

This chain uses TRBV7-3 with TRBJ2-1; D remains ambiguous. CDR1 SGHTA and CDR2 FQGTGA come from the germline V gene. The V end was cut by 1 base, the J end by 0 bases, with 7 bases between. The CDR3 spans 15 residues. The chain's CDR3 is CASSLIADSYNEQFF. Written as DNA, the CDR3 is TGTGCCAGCAGCTTAATTGCTGACTCCTACAATGAGCAGTTCTTC. Based on the CDR3 plus reference TRBV7-3 and TRBJ2-1, the full variable domain is GAGVSQTPSNKVTEKGKYVELRCDPISGHTALYWYRQSLGQGPEFLIYFQGTGAADDSGLPNDRFFAVRPEGSVSTLKIQRTERGDSAVYLCASSLIADSYNEQFFGPGTRLTVL.

This clone was seen a few times. Within the sample, other DNA sequences also encode this same CDR3. This sequence joins TRBV9 and TRBJ1-1; unclear D gene. The CDR3 contains 13 residues. Trimming took off 1 base at V and 1 base at J, with 5 bases between the two ends. Germline V gene data show CDR1 as SGDLS and CDR2 as YYNGEE. In DNA form, the CDR3 reads TGTGCCAGCAGCGTATCCGGGAACACTGAAGCTTTCTTT. Translating gives CASSVSGNTEAFF.

This sequence joins TRBV15 and TRBJ2-1; 12 positions match TRBD2. V was clipped by 0 bases and J by 8 bases; unmatched bases: 5. The CDR3 covers 16 residues. Germline CDR1 LNHNV, CDR2 YYDKDF (reference sequence). Here the CDR3 reads CATSRDLRLAGDEQFF. Written as DNA, the CDR3 is TGTGCCACCAGCAGAGATCTAAGACTAGCGGGAGATGAGCAGTTCTTC. Together with reference TRBV15 and TRBJ2-1, the CDR3 gives the full variable domain: DAMVIQNPRYQVTQFGKPVTLSCSQTLNHNVMYWYQQKSSQAPKLLFHYYDKDFNNEADTPDNFQSRRPNTSFCFLDIRSPGLGDTAMYLCATSRDLRLAGDEQFFGPGTRLTVL.

The genes are TRBV19 and TRBJ2-3; TRBD2 aligns across 10 bases. Trimming removed 4 bases from V and 5 bases from J; junction bases left unmatched: 3. CDR3 length: 14 residues. Germline values: CDR1 LNHDA, CDR2 SQIVND (reference sequence). The CDR3 region is CASSNLAGEDTQYF. CDR3 in DNA: TGTGCCAGTAGTAACCTAGCGGGAGAAGATACGCAGTATTTT.

V gene TRBV6-5 combines with J gene TRBJ2-2, with 9 bases lining up with TRBD2. CDR1 is MNHEY and CDR2 is SVGAGI in the germline V gene. V shed 5 bases and J 4 bases; nucleotides not matched to a gene: 5. The CDR3 spans 15 residues. CDR3 nucleotides: TGTGCCAGCAGTCCGGGACTAGCTGTCACCGGGGAGCTGTTTTTT. Its translation is CASSPGLAVTGELFF.

V is TRBV27 and J is TRBJ1-3, with D perhaps TRBD1 (5 bases). This CDR3 spans 16 amino acids. The ends were cut back, 5 bases at V and 4 bases at J, with 18 bases in the middle. Germline lookup yields CDR1 MNHEY and CDR2 SMNVEV (reference sequence). In DNA, the CDR3 is TGTGCCAGCAGTCCCTACTTCGGGGACGGAGGAAACACCATATATTTT. Translation: CASSPYFGDGGNTIYF.

The chain is built from TRBV7-3 and TRBJ2-7; possibly TRBD2 for D (6 bases). The CDR3 loop spans 15 amino acids. V lost 2 bases and J 5 bases, leaving 16 bases between the germline ends. Germline CDR1 SGHTA, CDR2 FQGTGA. CDR3 coding DNA: TGTGCCAGCAGCTTAGCGTTAGCGGTCATCAACGAGCAGTACTTC. It specifies CASSLALAVINEQYF.

The chain joins TRBV27 to TRBJ2-3; D not resolved. Trimming cost V 3 bases and J 1 base, with 11 bases left between them. Germline V lookup: CDR1 MNHEY, CDR2 SMNVEV (reference sequence). The CDR3 covers 15 residues. CDR3 in DNA: TGTGCCAGCAGTTTCTTGGCAGCACGCACAGATACGCAGTATTTT. It encodes CASSFLAARTDTQYF.

This rearrangement joins TRBV14 to TRBJ2-5; 10 bases agree with TRBD1. V shed 4 bases and J 5 bases; nucleotides not matched to a gene: 10. Germline CDR1 is SGHDN and CDR2 is FVKESK. The CDR3 has 16 residues. The CDR3 sequence is CASSRRWTGGQETQYF. The CDR3 DNA sequence: TGTGCCAGCAGCCGGCGGTGGACAGGGGGACAGGAGACCCAGTACTTC.